A selection of T cell receptor beta chains follows, all from one sample in a study of blood T cell repertoires in COVID-19. Clones were read by immunoSEQ multiplex PCR, and TCRdb kept only the in-frame ones, dropping some. Of around 390,000 clones in the sample, approximately 90% were seen once. Specimen: PBMCs or T cells enriched from blood (not recorded which). These receptors all stem from a woman aged 45 to 65 who had recovered from COVID-19. The CDR3 runs from the conserved cysteine through the conserved F or W. The D gene is left open where the match is weak. Size is stated for part of the rows, as once, few or many counts, or as a class when the clone is expanded.

V gene: TRBV7-8; J gene: TRBJ2-3; D gene: NA; clone size: NA; CDR3 DNA: TGTGCCAGCAGCGGAAACAGGGATTTGGGGACAAGCACAGATACGCAGTATTTT; CDR3 protein: CASSGNRDLGTSTDTQYF
V gene: TRBV6-7; J gene: TRBJ2-4; D gene: TRBD1; clone size: NA; CDR3 DNA: TGTGCCAGCAGCTCAGGGGGTGGAAGGGCCAAAAACATTCAGTACTTC; CDR3 protein: CASSSGGGRAKNIQYF
V gene: TRBV4-1; J gene: TRBJ2-6; D gene: NA; clone size: NA; CDR3 DNA: TGCGCCAGCAGCCAAGTGGATACAGGGCGTCGCGGGGCCAACGTCCTGACTTTC; CDR3 protein: CASSQVDTGRRGANVLTF
V gene: TRBV2; J gene: TRBJ2-1; D gene: TRBD2; clone size: few; CDR3 DNA: TGTGCCAGCAGTGCCCCGGGGGGATGGAATGAGCAGTTCTTC; CDR3 protein: CASSAPGGWNEQFF
V gene: TRBV28; J gene: TRBJ1-4; D gene: NA; clone size: NA; CDR3 DNA: TGTGCCAGCAGGAGAGAGCAGGCCCGGGGTGAAAAACTGTTTTTT; CDR3 protein: CASRREQARGEKLFF
V gene: TRBV7-6; J gene: TRBJ2-2; D gene: NA; clone size: NA; CDR3 DNA: TGTGCCAGCAGCTTATCGACTAGCGGGGAGCTGTTTTTT; CDR3 protein: CASSLSTSGELFF
V gene: TRBV2; J gene: TRBJ2-1; D gene: NA; clone size: NA; CDR3 DNA: TGTGCCAGCGCGGGGGCCTCCTACAATGAGCAGTTCTTC; CDR3 protein: CASAGASYNEQFF
V gene: TRBV14; J gene: TRBJ1-2; D gene: NA; clone size: NA; CDR3 DNA: TGTGCCAGCAGCGAAGAACAGGCGACCCTCTATGGCTACACCTTC; CDR3 protein: CASSEEQATLYGYTF
V gene: TRBV18; J gene: TRBJ2-7; D gene: TRBD1; clone size: NA; CDR3 DNA: TGTGCCAGCTCACGGGACAGATACTACGAGCAGTACTTC; CDR3 protein: CASSRDRYYEQYF
V gene: TRBV6-5; J gene: TRBJ1-2; D gene: NA; clone size: NA; CDR3 DNA: TGTGCCAGCGCCGGACAGAAGACTAACTATGGCTACACCTTC; CDR3 protein: CASAGQKTNYGYTF
V gene: TRBV27; J gene: TRBJ2-7; D gene: NA; clone size: once; CDR3 DNA: TGTGCCAGCAGTGTAGGGAGGTCCTACGAGCAGTACTTC; CDR3 protein: CASSVGRSYEQYF
V gene: TRBV27; J gene: TRBJ1-1; D gene: NA; clone size: NA; CDR3 DNA: TGTGCCAGCAGTTTTGGAGGGAGCACTGAAGCTTTCTTT; CDR3 protein: CASSFGGSTEAFF
V gene: TRBV7-9; J gene: TRBJ1-2; D gene: NA; clone size: NA; CDR3 DNA: TGTGCCAGCAGCTTAAACAGCAACTATGGCTACACCTTC; CDR3 protein: CASSLNSNYGYTF
V gene: TRBV21-1; J gene: TRBJ1-2; D gene: NA; clone size: NA; CDR3 DNA: TGTGCCAGCAGCAGGGACAGGGTTAACTATGGCTACACCTTC; CDR3 protein: CASSRDRVNYGYTF
V gene: TRBV3-1/TRBV3-2; J gene: TRBJ2-2; D gene: TRBD2; clone size: NA; CDR3 DNA: TGTGCCAGCAGCCGAACTAGCGGGGGGAACACCGGGGAGCTGTTTTTT; CDR3 protein: CASSRTSGGNTGELFF
V gene: TRBV27; J gene: TRBJ1-5; D gene: NA; clone size: NA; CDR3 DNA: TGTGCCAGCAGTTTCTATGCGGGGGGTAGCAATCAGCCCCAGCATTTT; CDR3 protein: CASSFYAGGSNQPQHF
V gene: TRBV28; J gene: TRBJ2-7; D gene: NA; clone size: NA; CDR3 DNA: TGTGCCAGCAGCCTCATGGACAGTAGCGAGCAGTACTTC; CDR3 protein: CASSLMDSSEQYF